The 12 T cell receptor beta chains presented below share a single source sample, sequenced in a study of blood T cell repertoires in COVID-19. Profiling relied on immunoSEQ multiplex PCR, and the TCRdb table lists in-frame clones only, not all of them. The sample yields roughly 230,000 clones, roughly nine tenths seen once. The sequencing sample was made of peripheral blood. The receptors come from a middle-aged woman who had recovered from COVID-19.

V is TRBV6-1 and J is TRBJ1-3; no definite D call. From germline, CDR1 is MNHNS and CDR2 SASEGT. This CDR3 is 12 amino acids long. V was trimmed by 6 bases and J by 3 bases, leaving 6 bases between them. CDR3 region: CASSVGGNTIYF. The CDR3 DNA reads TGTGCCAGCAGCGTCGGTGGAAACACCATATATTTT.

V gene TRBV19 combines with J gene TRBJ2-2; 14 nucleotides match TRBD2. The CDR3 runs to 17 residues. The V gene end was trimmed by 5 bases and the J gene end by 5 bases; junction bases not matched to a gene: 7. Germline-derived CDR1 and CDR2 are LNHDA and SQIVND (reference sequence). CDR3: CASSSRLAGGQTGELFF. CDR3 bases: TGTGCCAGTAGTTCTCGACTAGCGGGGGGGCAAACCGGGGAGCTGTTTTTT. Complete variable domain (other parts from reference TRBV19 and TRBJ2-2): DGGITQSPKYLFRKEGQNVTLSCEQNLNHDAMYWYRQDPGQGLRLIYYSQIVNDFQKGDIAEGYSVSREKKESFPLTVTSAQKNPTAFYLCASSSRLAGGQTGELFFGEGSRLTVL.

This clone has only one observation. The rearrangement uses TRBV6-5 and TRBJ2-1; a possible D gene is TRBD2 (6 bases). This CDR3 is 14 amino acids long. The germline V gene encodes CDR1 MNHEY and CDR2 SVGAGI. V lost 6 bases and J lost 7, with 16 bases in between. CDR3 protein: CASSPAAGRNEQFF. The DNA of the CDR3 is TGTGCCAGCAGCCCCGCGGCGGGAAGGAATGAGCAGTTCTTC.

This clone was picked up a small number of times. This chain connects TRBV5-5 to TRBJ2-1; a possible D gene is TRBD2 (5 bases). Trimming cost V 7 bases and J 2 bases, with 16 bases left between them. The CDR3 consists of 15 residues. Per germline, CDR1 SGHKS and CDR2 YYEKEE (reference sequence). In DNA, the CDR3 is TGTGCCAGCGCCTCTAGCCGCACTACCTACAATGAGCAGTTCTTC. Protein product: CASASSRTTYNEQFF. Full variable domain (outside the CDR3, taken from reference TRBV5-5 and TRBJ2-1): DAGVTQSPTHLIKTRGQQVTLRCSPISGHKSVSWYQQVLGQGPQFIFQYYEKEERGRGNFPDRFSARQFPNYSSELNVNALLLGDSALYLCASASSRTTYNEQFFGPGTRLTVL.

The rearrangement uses TRBV13 and TRBJ1-2; no definite D call. The CDR3 contains 13 residues. CDR1 and CDR2 from the germline V gene are PRHDT and FYEKMQ (reference sequence). Trimming pared 1 base from V and 4 bases from J, leaving 7 bases between. CDR3 sequence: CASSLDLAYGYTF. In DNA, the CDR3 is TGTGCCAGCAGCTTAGACTTAGCCTATGGCTACACCTTC.

The V call is TRBV10-1, the J call TRBJ2-2; 13 bases are a match to TRBD2. With V trimmed by 6 bases and J by 5 bases, 6 bases remained unmatched. CDR1 is WNHNN and CDR2 is SYGVQD in the germline V gene (reference sequence). The CDR3 extends over 16 amino acids. The CDR3 protein is CASSAGLAGDTGELFF. CDR3 bases: TGCGCCAGCAGCGCCGGACTAGCGGGGGATACCGGGGAGCTGTTTTTT.

This chain links TRBV28 with TRBJ2-7, with 7 bases that match TRBD1. From germline, CDR1 is MDHEN and CDR2 SYDVKM. J was trimmed by 12 bases and V by 5 bases; bases with no gene match: 19. The CDR3 is 15 residues long. Here the CDR3 DNA reads TGTGCCAGCAGTCCGTCCCTCGGGACAGCTGGGGGATGGTACTTC. This sequence encodes CASSPSLGTAGGWYF.

The genes are TRBV12-5 and TRBJ2-7; 10 bases are a match to TRBD2. Germline lookup yields CDR1 LGHNT and CDR2 FRNRAP. The CDR3 loop spans 16 amino acids. V shed 2 bases and J 2 bases; nucleotides not matched to a gene: 6. The chain's CDR3 is CASGLPQSGGAYEQYF. The CDR3 DNA reads TGTGCTAGTGGTTTGCCCCAAAGCGGGGGGGCCTACGAGCAGTACTTC. Supplemented by reference TRBV12-5 and TRBJ2-7, the full variable domain reads DARVTQTPRHKVTEMGQEVTMRCQPILGHNTVFWYRQTMMQGLELLAYFRNRAPLDDSGMPKDRFSAEMPDATLATLKIQPSEPRDSAVYFCASGLPQSGGAYEQYFGPGTRLTVT.

The chain uses TRBV18 and TRBJ1-2; D gene uncertain. The CDR3 spans 13 residues. The germline V gene has CDR1 KGHSH and CDR2 LQKENI. Trimming shortened V by 0 bases and J by 6 bases, and 8 bases separated the two germline ends. The CDR3 DNA reads as TGTGCCAGCTCACCACCTTCGAGGGATGGCTACACCTTC. Amino acid sequence: CASSPPSRDGYTF.

The chain carries TRBV25-1 and TRBJ1-4, with a weak D call TRBD1 (6 bases). V was clipped by 1 base and J by 8 bases, with 11 bases between them. CDR1 is MGHDK and CDR2 is SYGVNS in the germline V gene. The CDR3 has 14 amino acids. As DNA, the CDR3 is TGTGCCAGCAGTGAATTGGGAAGGGGGGAAAAACTGTTTTTT. This gives the protein CASSELGRGEKLFF.

CDR3 residues: CSASGGNEQFF. The CDR3, as DNA: TGCAGTGCTAGCGGGGGGAATGAGCAGTTCTTC. The J gene is TRBJ2-1, the V gene TRBV20-1; 7 bases are a match to TRBD2. CDR1 DFQATT and CDR2 SNEGSKA come from the germline V gene (reference sequence). J was trimmed by 7 bases and V by 3 bases; bases with no gene match: 0. The CDR3 loop spans 11 amino acids.

This sequence joins TRBV19 and TRBJ1-4; 7 bases agree with TRBD1. The CDR3 covers 15 residues. Germline-derived CDR1 and CDR2 are LNHDA and SQIVND (reference sequence). J lost 2 bases, V lost 3 bases, and 3 bases had no gene match. The CDR3 DNA is TGTGCCAGTAGTATGTCACAGGGGACTAATGAAAAACTGTTTTTT. As protein: CASSMSQGTNEKLFF.